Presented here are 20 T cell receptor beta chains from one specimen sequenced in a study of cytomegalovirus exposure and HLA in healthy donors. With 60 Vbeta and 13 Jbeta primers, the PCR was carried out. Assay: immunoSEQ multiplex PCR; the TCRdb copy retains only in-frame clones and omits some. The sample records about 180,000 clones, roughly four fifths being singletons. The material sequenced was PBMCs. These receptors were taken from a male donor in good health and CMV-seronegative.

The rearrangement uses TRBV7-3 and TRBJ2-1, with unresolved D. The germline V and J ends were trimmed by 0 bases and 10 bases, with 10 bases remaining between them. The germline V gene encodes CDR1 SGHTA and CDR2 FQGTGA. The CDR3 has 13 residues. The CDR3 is CASSLTYREEQFF. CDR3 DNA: TGTGCCAGCAGCTTAACCTACCGTGAGGAGCAGTTCTTC.

The CDR3: CAWSREGRTYGYTF. In DNA, the CDR3 is TGTGCCTGGAGTCGGGAAGGTCGGACTTATGGCTACACCTTC. The V call is TRBV30, the J call TRBJ1-2, with unresolved D. Germline V gene sequence: CDR1 GTSNPN, CDR2 SVGIG (reference sequence). V gave up 2 bases and J gave up 5 bases, with 15 bases separating them. The CDR3 consists of 14 residues.

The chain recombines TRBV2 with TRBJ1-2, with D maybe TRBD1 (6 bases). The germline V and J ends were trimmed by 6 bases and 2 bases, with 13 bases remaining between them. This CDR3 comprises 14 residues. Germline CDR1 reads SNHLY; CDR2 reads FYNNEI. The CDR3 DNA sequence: TGTGCCAGCAGCCCAGACAGGAGCAACTATGGCTACACCTTC. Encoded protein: CASSPDRSNYGYTF. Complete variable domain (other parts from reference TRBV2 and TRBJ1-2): EPEVTQTPSHQVTQMGQEVILRCVPISNHLYFYWYRQILGQKVEFLVSFYNNEISEKSEIFDDQFSVERPDGSNFTLKIRSTKLEDSAMYFCASSPDRSNYGYTFGSGTRLTVV.

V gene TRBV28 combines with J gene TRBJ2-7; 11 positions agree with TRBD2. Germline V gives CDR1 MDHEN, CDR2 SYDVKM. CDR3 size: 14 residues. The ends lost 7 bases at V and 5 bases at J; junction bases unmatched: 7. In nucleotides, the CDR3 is TGTGCCAGCACCACCGGGACTAGCGGAAACGAGCAGTACTTC. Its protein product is CASTTGTSGNEQYF.

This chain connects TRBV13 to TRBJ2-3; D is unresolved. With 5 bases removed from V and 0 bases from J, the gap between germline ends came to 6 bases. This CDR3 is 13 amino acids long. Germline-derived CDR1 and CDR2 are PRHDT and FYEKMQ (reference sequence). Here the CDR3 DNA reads TGTGCCAGCAGCGCGGATAGCACAGATACGCAGTATTTT. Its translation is CASSADSTDTQYF.

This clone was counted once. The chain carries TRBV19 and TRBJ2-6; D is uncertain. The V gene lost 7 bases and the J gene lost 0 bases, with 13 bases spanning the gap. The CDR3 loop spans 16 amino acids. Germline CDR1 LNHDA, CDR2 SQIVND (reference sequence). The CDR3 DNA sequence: TGTGCCAGTACCTCCTCCTCCGGCTCTGGGGCCAACGTCCTGACTTTC. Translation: CASTSSSGSGANVLTF.

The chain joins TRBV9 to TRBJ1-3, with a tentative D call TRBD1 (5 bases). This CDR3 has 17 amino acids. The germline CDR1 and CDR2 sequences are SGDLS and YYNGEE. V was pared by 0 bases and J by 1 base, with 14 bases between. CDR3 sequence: CASSVGDSKVSGNTIYF. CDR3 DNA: TGTGCCAGCAGCGTAGGGGACTCAAAAGTTTCTGGAAACACCATATATTTT.

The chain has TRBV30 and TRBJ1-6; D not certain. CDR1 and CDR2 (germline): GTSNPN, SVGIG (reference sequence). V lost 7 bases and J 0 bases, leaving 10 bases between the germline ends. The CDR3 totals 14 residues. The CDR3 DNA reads TGTGCCTCCAGAGGGAGCTCCTATAATTCACCCCTCCACTTT. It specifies CASRGSSYNSPLHF.

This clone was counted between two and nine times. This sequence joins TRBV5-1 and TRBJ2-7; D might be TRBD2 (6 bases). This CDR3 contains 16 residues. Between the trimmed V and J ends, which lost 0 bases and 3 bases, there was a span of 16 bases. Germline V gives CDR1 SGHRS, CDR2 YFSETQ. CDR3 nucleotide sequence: TGCGCCAGCAGCTTGGCCTGGGGGGAAATCCACTACGAGCAGTACTTC. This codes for CASSLAWGEIHYEQYF.

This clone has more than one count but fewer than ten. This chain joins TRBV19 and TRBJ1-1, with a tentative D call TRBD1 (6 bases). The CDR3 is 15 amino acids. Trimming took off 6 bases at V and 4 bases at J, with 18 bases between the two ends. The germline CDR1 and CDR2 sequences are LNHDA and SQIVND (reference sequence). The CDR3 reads CASSLPSRGGTEAFF. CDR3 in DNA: TGTGCCAGTAGCTTGCCGTCAAGGGGGGGCACTGAAGCTTTCTTT.

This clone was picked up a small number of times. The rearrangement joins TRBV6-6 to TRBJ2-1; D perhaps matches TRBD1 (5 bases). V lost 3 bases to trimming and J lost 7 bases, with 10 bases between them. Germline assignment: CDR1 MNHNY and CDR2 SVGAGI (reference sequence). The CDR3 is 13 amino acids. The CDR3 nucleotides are TGTGCCAGCAGTTATCTCAGGGTAAATGAGCAGTTCTTC. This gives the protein CASSYLRVNEQFF.

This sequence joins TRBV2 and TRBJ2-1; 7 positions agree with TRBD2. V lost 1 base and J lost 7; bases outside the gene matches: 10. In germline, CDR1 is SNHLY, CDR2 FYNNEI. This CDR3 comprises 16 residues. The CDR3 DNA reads TGTGCCAGCAGTGAAGTAGCGGGTATCCTGTGGAATGAGCAGTTCTTC. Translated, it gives CASSEVAGILWNEQFF.

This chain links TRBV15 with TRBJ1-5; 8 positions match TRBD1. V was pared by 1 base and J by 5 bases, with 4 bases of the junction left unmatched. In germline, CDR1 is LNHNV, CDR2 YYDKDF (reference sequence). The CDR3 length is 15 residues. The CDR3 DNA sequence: TGTGCCACCAGCAGAGGACAGGGGATAGATCAGCCCCAGCATTTT. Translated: CATSRGQGIDQPQHF.

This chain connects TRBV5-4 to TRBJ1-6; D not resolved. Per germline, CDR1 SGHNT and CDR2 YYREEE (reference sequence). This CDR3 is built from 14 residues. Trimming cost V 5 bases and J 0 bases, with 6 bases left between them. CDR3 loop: CASSLSSYNSPLHF. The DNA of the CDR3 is TGTGCCAGCAGTCTCAGCTCCTATAATTCACCCCTCCACTTT.

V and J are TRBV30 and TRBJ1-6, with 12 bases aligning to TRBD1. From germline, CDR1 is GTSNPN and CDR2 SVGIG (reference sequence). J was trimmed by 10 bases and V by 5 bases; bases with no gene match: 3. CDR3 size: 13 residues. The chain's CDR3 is CAWGTGGYSPLHF. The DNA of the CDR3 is TGTGCCTGGGGGACAGGGGGCTACTCACCCCTCCACTTT.

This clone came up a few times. The CDR3 region is CASSVDQGGSKNIQYF. The CDR3 bases are TGTGCCAGCAGCGTAGACCAGGGAGGTTCCAAAAACATTCAGTACTTC. V and J are TRBV9 and TRBJ2-4; possibly TRBD2 for D (6 bases). There are 16 residues in the CDR3. V shed 0 bases and J shed 2 bases, with 12 bases lying between them. Germline-derived CDR1 and CDR2 are SGDLS and YYNGEE.

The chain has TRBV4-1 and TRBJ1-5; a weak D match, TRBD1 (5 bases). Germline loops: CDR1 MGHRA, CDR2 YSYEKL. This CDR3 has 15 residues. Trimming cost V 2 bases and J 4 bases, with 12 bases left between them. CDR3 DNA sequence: TGCGCCAGCAGCCAACGACCCCAGGGTAATCAGCCCCAGCATTTT. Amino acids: CASSQRPQGNQPQHF.

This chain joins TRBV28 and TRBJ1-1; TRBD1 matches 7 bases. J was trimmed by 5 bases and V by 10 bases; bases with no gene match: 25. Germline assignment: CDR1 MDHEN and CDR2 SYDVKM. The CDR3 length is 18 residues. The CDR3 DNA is TGTGCCATCTCCTCGTGGGCCCAATCCATGACAGGGTATACTGAAGCTTTCTTT. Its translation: CAISSWAQSMTGYTEAFF.

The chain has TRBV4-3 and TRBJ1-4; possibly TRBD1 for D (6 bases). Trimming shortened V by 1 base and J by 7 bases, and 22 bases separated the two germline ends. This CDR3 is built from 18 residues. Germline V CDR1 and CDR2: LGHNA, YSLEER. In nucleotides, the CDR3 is TGCGCCAGCAGCCAAGCCCAGAACAGAGGGGGGGGAGCTGAAAAACTGTTTTTT. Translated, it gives CASSQAQNRGGGAEKLFF.

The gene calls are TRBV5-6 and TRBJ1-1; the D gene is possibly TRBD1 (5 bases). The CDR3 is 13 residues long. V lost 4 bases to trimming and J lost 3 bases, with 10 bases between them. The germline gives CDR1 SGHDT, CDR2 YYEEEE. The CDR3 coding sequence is TGTGCCAGCAGCCTTGCAGGGTACACTGAAGCTTTCTTT. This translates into CASSLAGYTEAFF.